What follows describes a single T cell receptor (beta chain). A read error may explain this, as a much larger clone is one base away. The sample is drawn from a study of blood T cells in healthy people across ages. The use of a sample-barcoded 5' primer and a J-beta primer mix characterized a second PCR of roughly 7 to 12 cycles. One entry per CDR3 protein, called by TCRdb with MiXCR from the 5' RACE reads. The sample carries around 1.7 million distinct CDR3 sequences, roughly 30% recorded once. The V gene's germline CDR1 is SGDLS and CDR2 YYNGEE. The CDR3 spans 16 residues. V shed 0 bases and J shed 13 bases, with 23 bases lying between them.

The specimen was blood. The receptor was derived from a woman in her 30s in good health. The V gene is TRBV9, the J gene TRBJ2-4; D unclear. This CDR3 is CASSVASDSSYNEQYF. The DNA of the CDR3 is TGTGCCAGCAGCGTAGCGAGCGATAGCTCCTACAATGAGCAGTACTTC.